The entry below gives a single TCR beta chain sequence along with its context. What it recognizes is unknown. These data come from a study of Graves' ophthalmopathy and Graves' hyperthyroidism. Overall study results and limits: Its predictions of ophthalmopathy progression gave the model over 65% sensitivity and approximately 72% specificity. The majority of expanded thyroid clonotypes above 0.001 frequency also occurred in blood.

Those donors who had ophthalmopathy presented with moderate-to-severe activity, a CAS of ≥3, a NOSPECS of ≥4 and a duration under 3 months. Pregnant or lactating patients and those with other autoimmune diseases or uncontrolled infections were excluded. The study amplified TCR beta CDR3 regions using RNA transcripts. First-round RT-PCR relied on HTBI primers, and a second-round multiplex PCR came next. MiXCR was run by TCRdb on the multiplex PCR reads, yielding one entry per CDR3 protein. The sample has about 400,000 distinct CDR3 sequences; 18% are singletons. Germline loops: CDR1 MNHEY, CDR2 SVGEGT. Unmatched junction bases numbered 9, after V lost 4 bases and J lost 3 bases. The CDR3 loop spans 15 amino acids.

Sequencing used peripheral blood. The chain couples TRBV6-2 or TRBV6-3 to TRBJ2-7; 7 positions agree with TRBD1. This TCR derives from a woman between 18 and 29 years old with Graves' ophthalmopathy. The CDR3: CASSSVGGGYYEQYF. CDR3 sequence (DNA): TGTGCCAGCAGTTCTGTAGGGGGCGGTTACTACGAGCAGTACTTC.